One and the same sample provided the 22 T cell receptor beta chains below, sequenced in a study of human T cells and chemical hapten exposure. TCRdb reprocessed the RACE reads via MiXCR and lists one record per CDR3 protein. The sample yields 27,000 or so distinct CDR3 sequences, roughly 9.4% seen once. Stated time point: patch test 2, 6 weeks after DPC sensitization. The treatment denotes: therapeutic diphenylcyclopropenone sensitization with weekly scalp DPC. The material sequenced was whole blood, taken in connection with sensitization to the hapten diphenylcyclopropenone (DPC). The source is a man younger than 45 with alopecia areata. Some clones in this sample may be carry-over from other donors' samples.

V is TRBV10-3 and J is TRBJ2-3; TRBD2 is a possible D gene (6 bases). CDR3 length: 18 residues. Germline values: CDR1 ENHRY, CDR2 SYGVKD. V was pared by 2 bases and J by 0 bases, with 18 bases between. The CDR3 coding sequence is TGTGCCATCAGTGAGCCTATTGGAGGGCCCACTAGCACAGATACGCAGTATTTT. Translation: CAISEPIGGPTSTDTQYF.

CDR3 DNA: TGCAGCGTTGGGACGGATTCTGAAGCTTTCTTT. As protein: CSVGTDSEAFF. This chain connects TRBV29-1 to TRBJ1-1; D is unresolved. The CDR3 has 11 residues. Trimming took 4 bases from V and 6 from J, leaving 9 bases between them. CDR1 is SQVTM, CDR2 ANQGSEA, per germline.

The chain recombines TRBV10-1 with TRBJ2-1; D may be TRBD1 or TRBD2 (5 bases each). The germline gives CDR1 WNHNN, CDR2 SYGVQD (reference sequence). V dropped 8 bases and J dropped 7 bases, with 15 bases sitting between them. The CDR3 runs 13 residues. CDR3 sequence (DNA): TGCGCCAGCGCCCAAACGGGGCGGAATGAGCAGTTCTTC. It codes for CASAQTGRNEQFF.

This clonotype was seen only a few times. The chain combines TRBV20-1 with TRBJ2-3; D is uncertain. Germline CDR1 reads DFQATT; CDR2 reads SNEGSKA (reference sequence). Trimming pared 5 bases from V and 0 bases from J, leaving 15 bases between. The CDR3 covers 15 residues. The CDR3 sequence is CSAQGKPPSTDTQYF. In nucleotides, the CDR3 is TGCAGTGCTCAAGGTAAACCACCTAGCACAGATACGCAGTATTTT.

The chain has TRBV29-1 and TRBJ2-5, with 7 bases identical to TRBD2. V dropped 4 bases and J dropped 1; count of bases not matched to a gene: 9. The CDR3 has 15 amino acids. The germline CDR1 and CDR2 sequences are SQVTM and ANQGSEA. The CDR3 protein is CSVGTWRGTQETQYF. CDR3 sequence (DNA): TGCAGCGTTGGAACCTGGCGGGGGACCCAAGAGACCCAGTACTTC.

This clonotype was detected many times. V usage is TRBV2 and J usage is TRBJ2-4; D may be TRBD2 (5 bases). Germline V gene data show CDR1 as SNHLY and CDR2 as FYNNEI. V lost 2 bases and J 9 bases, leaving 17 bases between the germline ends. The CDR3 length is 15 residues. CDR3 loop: CASSESPGMVGIQYF. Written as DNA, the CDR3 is TGTGCCAGCAGTGAATCGCCGGGGATGGTTGGCATTCAGTACTTC.

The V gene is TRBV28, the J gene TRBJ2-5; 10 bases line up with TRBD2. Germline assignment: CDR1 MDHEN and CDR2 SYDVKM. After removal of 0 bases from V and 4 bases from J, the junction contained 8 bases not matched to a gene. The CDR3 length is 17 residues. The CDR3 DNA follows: TGTGCCAGCAGTTTATGGGGACTAGCGAGCATCGGAGAGACCCAGTACTTC. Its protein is CASSLWGLASIGETQYF.

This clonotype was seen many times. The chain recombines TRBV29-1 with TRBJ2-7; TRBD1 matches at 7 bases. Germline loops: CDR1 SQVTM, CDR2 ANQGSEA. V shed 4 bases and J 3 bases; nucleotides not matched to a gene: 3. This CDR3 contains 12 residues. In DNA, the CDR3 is TGCAGCGTTGCGACAGGGATCTACGAGCAGTACTTC. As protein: CSVATGIYEQYF.

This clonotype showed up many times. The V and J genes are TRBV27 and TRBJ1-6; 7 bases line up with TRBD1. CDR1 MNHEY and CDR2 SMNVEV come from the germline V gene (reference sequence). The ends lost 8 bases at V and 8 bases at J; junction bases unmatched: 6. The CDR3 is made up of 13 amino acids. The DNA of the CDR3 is TGTGCCAGCCGAACAGGGGCGGATTCACCCCTCCACTTT. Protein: CASRTGADSPLHF.

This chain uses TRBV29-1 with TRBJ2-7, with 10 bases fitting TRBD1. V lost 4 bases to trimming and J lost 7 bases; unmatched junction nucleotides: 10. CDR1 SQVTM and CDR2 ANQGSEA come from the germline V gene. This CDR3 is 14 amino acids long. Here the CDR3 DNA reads TGCAGCGTTGCCCACCGGGACAGGGGAAGTGAGCAGTACTTC. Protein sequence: CSVAHRDRGSEQYF.

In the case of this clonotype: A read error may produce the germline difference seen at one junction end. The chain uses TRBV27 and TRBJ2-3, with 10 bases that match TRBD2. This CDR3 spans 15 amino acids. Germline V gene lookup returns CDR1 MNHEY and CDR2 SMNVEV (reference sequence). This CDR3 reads CASTLLAGSTDTQYF. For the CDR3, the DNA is TGTGCCAGCACTTTACTAGCGGGAAGCACAGATACGCAGTATTTT.

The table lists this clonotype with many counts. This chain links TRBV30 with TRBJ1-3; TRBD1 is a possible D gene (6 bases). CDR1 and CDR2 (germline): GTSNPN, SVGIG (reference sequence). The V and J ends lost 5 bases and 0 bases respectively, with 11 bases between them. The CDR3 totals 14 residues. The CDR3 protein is CAWDKGGSGNTIYF. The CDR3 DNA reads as TGTGCCTGGGACAAAGGGGGCTCTGGAAACACCATATATTTT.

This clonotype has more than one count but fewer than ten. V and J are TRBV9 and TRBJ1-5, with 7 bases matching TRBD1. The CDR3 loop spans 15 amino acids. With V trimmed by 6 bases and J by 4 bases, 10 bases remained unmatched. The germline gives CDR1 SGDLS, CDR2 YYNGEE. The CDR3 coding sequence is TGTGCCAGCAACACTGAGGGGGCGGCAAATCAGCCCCAGCATTTT. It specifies CASNTEGAANQPQHF.

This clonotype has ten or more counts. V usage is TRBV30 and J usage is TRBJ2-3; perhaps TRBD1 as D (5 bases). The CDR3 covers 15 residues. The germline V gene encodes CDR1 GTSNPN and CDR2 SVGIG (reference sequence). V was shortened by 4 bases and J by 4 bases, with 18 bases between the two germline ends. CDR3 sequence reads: CAWTKGVGRPDTQYF. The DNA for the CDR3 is TGTGCCTGGACCAAAGGGGTTGGCCGACCAGATACGCAGTATTTT.

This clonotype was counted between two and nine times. The chain's CDR3 is CASSYELSRGEQYF. The CDR3 DNA sequence: TGTGCCAGCAGTTACGAACTCAGTAGGGGCGAGCAGTACTTC. This chain connects TRBV6-2 or TRBV6-3 to TRBJ2-7; weak D call: TRBD1 (5 bases). Trimming pared 2 bases from V and 6 bases from J, leaving 14 bases between. The V gene's germline CDR1 is MNHEY and CDR2 SVGEGT. The CDR3 length is 14 residues.

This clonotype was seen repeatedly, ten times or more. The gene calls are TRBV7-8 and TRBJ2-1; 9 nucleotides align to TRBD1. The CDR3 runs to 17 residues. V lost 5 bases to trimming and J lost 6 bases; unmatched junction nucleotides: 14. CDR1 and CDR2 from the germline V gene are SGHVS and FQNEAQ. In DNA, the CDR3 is TGTGCCAGCAGCCGGGACAGGGCGTCGTTAACCCGCAATGAGCAGTTCTTC. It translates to CASSRDRASLTRNEQFF.

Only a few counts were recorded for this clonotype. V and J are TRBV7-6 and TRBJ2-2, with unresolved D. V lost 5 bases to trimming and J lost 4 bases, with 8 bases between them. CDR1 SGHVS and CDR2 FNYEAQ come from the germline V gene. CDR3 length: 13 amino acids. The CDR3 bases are TGTGCCAGCAGCCCCACTGGCACCGGGGAGCTGTTTTTT. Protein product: CASSPTGTGELFF.

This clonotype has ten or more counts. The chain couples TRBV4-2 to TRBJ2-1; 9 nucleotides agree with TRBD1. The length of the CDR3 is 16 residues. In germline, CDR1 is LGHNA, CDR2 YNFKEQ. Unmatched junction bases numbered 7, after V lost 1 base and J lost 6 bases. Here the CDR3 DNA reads TGTGCCAGCAGCCAAGCCACCGGGACAGGGACCAATGAGCAGTTCTTC. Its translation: CASSQATGTGTNEQFF.

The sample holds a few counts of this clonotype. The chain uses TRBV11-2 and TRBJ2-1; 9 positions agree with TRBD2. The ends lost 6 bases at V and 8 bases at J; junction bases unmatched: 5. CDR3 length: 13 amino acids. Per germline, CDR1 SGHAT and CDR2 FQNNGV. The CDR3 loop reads CASRKIAGDEQFF. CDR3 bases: TGTGCCAGCAGGAAAATAGCGGGAGATGAGCAGTTCTTC.

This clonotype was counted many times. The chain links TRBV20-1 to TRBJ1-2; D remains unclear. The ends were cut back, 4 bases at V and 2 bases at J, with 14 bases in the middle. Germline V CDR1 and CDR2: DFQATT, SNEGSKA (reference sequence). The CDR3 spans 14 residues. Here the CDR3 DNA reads TGCAGTGCTATTAACACTCCAAACAACTATGGCTACACCTTC. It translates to CSAINTPNNYGYTF.

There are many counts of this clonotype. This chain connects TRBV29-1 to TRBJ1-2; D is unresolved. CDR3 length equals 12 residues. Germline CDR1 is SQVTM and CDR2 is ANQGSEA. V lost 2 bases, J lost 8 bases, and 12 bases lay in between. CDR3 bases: TGCAGCGTTGAAAAAGCCGGCGGGGGCTACACCTTC. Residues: CSVEKAGGGYTF.

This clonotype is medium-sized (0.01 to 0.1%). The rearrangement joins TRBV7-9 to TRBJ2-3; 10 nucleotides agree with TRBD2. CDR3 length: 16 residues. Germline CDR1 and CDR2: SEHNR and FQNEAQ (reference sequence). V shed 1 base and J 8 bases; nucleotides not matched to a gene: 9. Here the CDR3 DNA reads TGTGCCAGCAGCTTAGGAACTAGCGGGGTTGGAGGTACGCAGTATTTT. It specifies CASSLGTSGVGGTQYF.